A single sample is the source of the 2 T cell receptor beta chains below, sequenced in a study of blood T cell repertoires in COVID-19. TCRdb's table, derived via immunoSEQ multiplex PCR, lists solely in-frame clones and lacks some. Of roughly 42,000 clones in the sample, about 89% were seen once. The sample comprised peripheral blood. These receptors were obtained from a human donor in a cohort sampled during active COVID-19.

The gene calls are TRBV12-5 and TRBJ2-7; 9 nucleotides line up with TRBD2. V shed 4 bases and J 3 bases; nucleotides not matched to a gene: 4. The length of the CDR3 is 14 residues. Germline CDR1 LGHNT, CDR2 FRNRAP. This chain's CDR3 is CASGYGTSNYEQYF. CDR3 DNA sequence: TGTGCTAGTGGTTACGGGACTAGCAACTACGAGCAGTACTTC.

This chain links TRBV6-5 with TRBJ2-5; possibly TRBD2 for D (5 bases). Per germline, CDR1 MNHEY and CDR2 SVGAGI. The CDR3 runs 13 residues. The ends were cut back, 10 bases at V and 0 bases at J, with 12 bases in the middle. The CDR3 here is CATGVPYQETQYF. CDR3 bases: TGTGCCACCGGGGTACCGTACCAAGAGACCCAGTACTTC.